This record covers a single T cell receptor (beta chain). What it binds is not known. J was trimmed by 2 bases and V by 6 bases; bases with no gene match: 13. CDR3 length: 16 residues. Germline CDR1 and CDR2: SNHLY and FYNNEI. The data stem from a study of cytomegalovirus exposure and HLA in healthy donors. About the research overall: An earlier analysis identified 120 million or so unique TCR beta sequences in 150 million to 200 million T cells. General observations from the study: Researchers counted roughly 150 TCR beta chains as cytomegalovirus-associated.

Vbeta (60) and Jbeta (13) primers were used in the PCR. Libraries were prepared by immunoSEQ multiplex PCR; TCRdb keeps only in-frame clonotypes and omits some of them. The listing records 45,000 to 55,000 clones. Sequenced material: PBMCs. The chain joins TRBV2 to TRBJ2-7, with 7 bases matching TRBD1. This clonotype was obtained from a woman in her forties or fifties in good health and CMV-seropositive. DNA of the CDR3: TGTGCCAGCAGGGGTCCGGGACAGCGAACAACCTACGAGCAGTACTTC. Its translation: CASRGPGQRTTYEQYF.